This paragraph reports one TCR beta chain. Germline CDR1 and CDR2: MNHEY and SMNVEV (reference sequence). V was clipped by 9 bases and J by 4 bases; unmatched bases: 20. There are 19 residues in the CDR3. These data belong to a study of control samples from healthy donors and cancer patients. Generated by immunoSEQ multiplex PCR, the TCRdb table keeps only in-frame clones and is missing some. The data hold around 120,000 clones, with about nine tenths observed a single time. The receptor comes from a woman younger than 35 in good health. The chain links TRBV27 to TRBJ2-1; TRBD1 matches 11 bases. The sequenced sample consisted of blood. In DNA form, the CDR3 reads TGTGCCAGACCACACCGGGACAGGGGGAAGGTAGCGGGTTACAATGAGCAGTTCTTC. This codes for CARPHRDRGKVAGYNEQFF.